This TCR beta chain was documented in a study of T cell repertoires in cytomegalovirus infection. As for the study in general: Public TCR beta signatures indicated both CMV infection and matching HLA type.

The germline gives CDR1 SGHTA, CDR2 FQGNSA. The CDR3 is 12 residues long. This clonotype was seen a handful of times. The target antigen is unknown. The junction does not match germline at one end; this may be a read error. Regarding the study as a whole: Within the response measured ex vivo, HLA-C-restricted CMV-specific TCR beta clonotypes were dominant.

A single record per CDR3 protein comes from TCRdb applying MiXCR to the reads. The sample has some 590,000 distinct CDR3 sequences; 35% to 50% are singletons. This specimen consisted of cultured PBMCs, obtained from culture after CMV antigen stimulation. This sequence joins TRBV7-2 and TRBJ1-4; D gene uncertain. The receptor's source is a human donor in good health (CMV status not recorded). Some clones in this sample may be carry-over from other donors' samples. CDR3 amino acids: CASSLAAEKLFF. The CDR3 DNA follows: TGTGCCAGCAGTTTAGCGGCTGAAAAACTGTTTTTT.